These T cell receptor beta chains were read from a single sample in a study of glioma-infiltrating T cells. TCRdb fed the multiplex PCR reads into MiXCR, producing one record per CDR3 protein. The sample includes 45,000 or so distinct CDR3 sequences, around 24% of them seen just once. Sequenced: glioma tissue, nonneoplastic brain tissue, or PBMCs (not recorded which). Source of these receptors: a human donor with low-grade glioma or glioblastoma, undergoing nonglioma brain surgery, or in good health (not recorded which). The conserved cysteine and the conserved F or W are not part of the CDR3 here.

cdr3_aa: ASSGGGASYNEQF
j_call: TRBJ2-1
v_call: TRBV9

cdr3_aa: ATDPTGFSTDTQY
j_call: TRBJ2-3
v_call: TRBV12-3/TRBV12-4

cdr3_aa: SAKGERDLNEQF
j_call: TRBJ2-1
v_call: TRBV20-1

cdr3_aa: ASRRAGGTGELF
j_call: TRBJ2-2
v_call: TRBV6-1

cdr3_aa: ASSYGGAGGYEQY
j_call: TRBJ2-7
v_call: TRBV6-6

cdr3_aa: ASSLRGLAQRTDTQY
j_call: TRBJ2-3
v_call: TRBV11-2

cdr3_aa: SVRDSGASYEQY
j_call: TRBJ2-7
v_call: TRBV29-1

cdr3_aa: ASSIAGPYEQY
j_call: TRBJ2-7
v_call: TRBV19

cdr3_aa: SARDILGRNTEAF
j_call: TRBJ1-1
v_call: TRBV20-1

cdr3_aa: ASSERGNEQF
j_call: TRBJ2-1
v_call: TRBV6-2/TRBV6-3

cdr3_aa: ASSLGPQNSLVATQY
j_call: TRBJ2-5
v_call: TRBV11-2

cdr3_aa: ASSLTLSDTQY
j_call: TRBJ2-3
v_call: TRBV7-9

cdr3_aa: ASSGRGRPETQY
j_call: TRBJ2-5
v_call: TRBV12-3/TRBV12-4

cdr3_aa: ASSRTNMGSEAF
j_call: TRBJ1-1
v_call: TRBV3-1

cdr3_aa: ASLNLGTSGSYEQY
j_call: TRBJ2-7
v_call: TRBV2

cdr3_aa: ASSLATVLNTGELF
j_call: TRBJ2-2
v_call: TRBV5-1

cdr3_aa: ASSLNRGETQY
j_call: TRBJ2-5
v_call: TRBV7-2

cdr3_aa: SATIDRGPYNEQF
j_call: TRBJ2-1
v_call: TRBV20-1

cdr3_aa: ASRPTSNYGYT
j_call: TRBJ1-2
v_call: TRBV28

cdr3_aa: ASSHTSGSTDTQY
j_call: TRBJ2-3
v_call: TRBV12-3/TRBV12-4

cdr3_aa: ASSSSGAAREY
j_call: TRBJ2-7
v_call: TRBV27

cdr3_aa: ASSRSGGTDTQY
j_call: TRBJ2-3
v_call: TRBV12-3/TRBV12-4

cdr3_aa: ASSIGGGNEQF
j_call: TRBJ2-1
v_call: TRBV19

cdr3_aa: ASRGGQGEGNEQF
j_call: TRBJ2-1
v_call: TRBV2

cdr3_aa: ASSLTPTGLAGLRVYNEQF
j_call: TRBJ2-1
v_call: TRBV7-2

cdr3_aa: SARRLAGGPKDEQY
j_call: TRBJ2-7
v_call: TRBV20-1

cdr3_aa: ASTRDWGLPSTDTQY
j_call: TRBJ2-3
v_call: TRBV19

cdr3_aa: ATSDGTSAYNEQF
j_call: TRBJ2-1
v_call: TRBV24-1

cdr3_aa: ASSPGTGQDQY
j_call: TRBJ2-5
v_call: TRBV18

cdr3_aa: SARALADSYEQY
j_call: TRBJ2-7
v_call: TRBV20-1

cdr3_aa: SVETRDTYTIY
j_call: TRBJ1-3
v_call: TRBV29-1

cdr3_aa: ASSWTGGFSGANVLT
j_call: TRBJ2-6
v_call: TRBV6-2/TRBV6-3

cdr3_aa: ATSDSGGRNEQF
j_call: TRBJ2-1
v_call: TRBV24-1

cdr3_aa: ASSLPAETQY
j_call: TRBJ2-5
v_call: TRBV3-1

cdr3_aa: ASSFRGGTDTQY
j_call: TRBJ2-3
v_call: TRBV12-3/TRBV12-4

cdr3_aa: ASSQLQRQETQY
j_call: TRBJ2-5
v_call: TRBV28

cdr3_aa: ATSKTSGGTADTQY
j_call: TRBJ2-3
v_call: TRBV15

cdr3_aa: ASSQVGGGYNEQF
j_call: TRBJ2-1
v_call: TRBV4-1

cdr3_aa: AGSLQLAGTYNEQF
j_call: TRBJ2-1
v_call: TRBV6-1

cdr3_aa: ASSPGQAETEAF
j_call: TRBJ1-1
v_call: TRBV18

cdr3_aa: SAREAGRGSYTEAF
j_call: TRBJ1-1
v_call: TRBV20-1